Following are 20 T cell receptor beta chains from one sample sequenced in a study of T-cell memory formation after mild COVID-19. TCRdb re-analysed the 5' RACE reads in MiXCR, keeping a single row per CDR3 protein. This sample has around 320,000 distinct CDR3 sequences, with approximately 19% found just once. Specimen: PBMCs or a T cell subset sorted from them (not recorded which). These receptors all stem from a young man who had mild COVID-19 (a few samples of this study predate the infection). Cell type and time point are not known.

This clonotype has a handful of counts. The chain has TRBV29-1 and TRBJ2-1; 12 nucleotides line up with TRBD2. CDR1 and CDR2 from the germline V gene are SQVTM and ANQGSEA. The CDR3 covers 12 residues. After removal of 5 bases from V and 9 bases from J, the junction contained 2 bases not matched to a gene. The CDR3 spells CSVTSGGPEQFF. Written as DNA, the CDR3 is TGCAGCGTTACTAGCGGGGGGCCTGAGCAGTTCTTC.

This clonotype appeared a few times. This chain links TRBV5-1 with TRBJ1-1, with D perhaps matching TRBD1 (6 bases). Germline-derived CDR1 and CDR2 are SGHRS and YFSETQ. The ends were cut back, 2 bases at V and 0 bases at J, with 14 bases in the middle. This CDR3 is built from 16 residues. The CDR3 region is CASSFPTGGLNTEAFF. CDR3 DNA sequence: TGCGCCAGCAGCTTTCCGACAGGTGGGCTGAACACTGAAGCTTTCTTT. Full variable domain (remainder filled in from reference TRBV5-1 and TRBJ1-1): KAGVTQTPRYLIKTRGQQVTLSCSPISGHRSVSWYQQTPGQGLQFLFEYFSETQRNKGNFPGRFSGRQFSNSRSEMNVSTLELGDSALYLCASSFPTGGLNTEAFFGQGTRLTVV.

This clonotype was observed a few times. CDR3 sequence (DNA): TGTGCCAGCTCACCACCCGGACAGGGGAGCGGCTACACCTTC. As protein: CASSPPGQGSGYTF. The chain employs TRBV18 and TRBJ1-2; 9 bases map to TRBD1. The CDR3 totals 14 residues. V was pared by 0 bases and J by 8 bases, with 4 bases of the junction left unmatched. Germline CDR1 is KGHSH and CDR2 is LQKENI.

The chain recombines TRBV20-1 with TRBJ2-1; 9 bases align to TRBD1. Trimming took 1 base from V and 4 from J; bases not matched to a gene: 8. The germline CDR1 and CDR2 sequences are DFQATT and SNEGSKA (reference sequence). The CDR3 contains 16 residues. The DNA of the CDR3 is TGCAGTGCTAGAGGGACAGGGGATACGACTTACAATGAGCAGTTCTTC. It is translated as CSARGTGDTTYNEQFF.

The chain joins TRBV7-3 to TRBJ2-6, with TRBD1 matching over 9 bases. The V and J ends lost 3 bases and 1 base, in that order; junction bases with no gene match: 10. This CDR3 comprises 19 residues. Germline values: CDR1 SGHTA, CDR2 FQGTGA. The CDR3 sequence: CASSFRTGARESGANVLTF. CDR3 coding DNA: TGTGCCAGCAGCTTCCGGACAGGGGCTCGAGAATCTGGGGCCAACGTCCTGACTTTC.

This clonotype has just a few counts. DNA for the CDR3: TGCGCCAGCTCCCGGACAGGGGCCGACAATGAGCAGTTCTTC. It codes for CASSRTGADNEQFF. This chain connects TRBV5-1 to TRBJ2-1; TRBD1 matches 9 bases. The CDR3 length is 14 residues. Trimming at V came to 7 bases and at J to 5 bases, leaving 7 bases not matched to a gene. Germline V gives CDR1 SGHRS, CDR2 YFSETQ. Complete variable domain (other parts from reference TRBV5-1 and TRBJ2-1): KAGVTQTPRYLIKTRGQQVTLSCSPISGHRSVSWYQQTPGQGLQFLFEYFSETQRNKGNFPGRFSGRQFSNSRSEMNVSTLELGDSALYLCASSRTGADNEQFFGPGTRLTVL.

The rearrangement uses TRBV4-2 and TRBJ2-7, with TRBD2 as a possible D gene (5 bases). Germline V lookup: CDR1 LGHNA, CDR2 YNFKEQ. This CDR3 comprises 14 residues. With 0 bases removed from V and 2 bases from J, the gap between germline ends came to 8 bases. CDR3 bases: TGTGCCAGCAGCCAAGATCAGGAGGCCTACGAGCAGTACGTC. Amino acids: CASSQDQEAYEQYV.

This clonotype was seen more than once but under ten times. The V and J genes are TRBV20-1 and TRBJ2-5; 13 bases agree with TRBD2. The CDR3 is made up of 15 amino acids. The V gene end was trimmed by 7 bases and the J gene end by 2 bases; junction bases not matched to a gene: 7. The V gene's germline CDR1 is DFQATT and CDR2 SNEGSKA (reference sequence). The CDR3 DNA reads TGCAGTGGGACCCCGGGACTAGCGGGGCAAGAGACCCAGTACTTC. Protein: CSGTPGLAGQETQYF.

The V and J genes are TRBV7-9 and TRBJ2-7; 12 bases agree with TRBD2. V gave up 1 base and J gave up 3 bases; unmatched junction bases: 7. Germline V gene lookup returns CDR1 SEHNR and CDR2 FQNEAQ (reference sequence). The CDR3 consists of 17 residues. CDR3 sequence (DNA): TGTGCCAGCAGCTTAGATAAAGGGACTAGCGGGTTCTACGAGCAGTACTTC. This gives the protein CASSLDKGTSGFYEQYF. The full variable domain, completed using reference TRBV7-9 and TRBJ2-7, is DTGVSQNPRHKITKRGQNVTFRCDPISEHNRLYWYRQTLGQGPEFLTYFQNEAQLEKSRLLSDRFSAERPKGSFSTLEIQRTEQGDSAMYLCASSLDKGTSGFYEQYFGPGTRLTVT.

This clonotype has at least ten counts. The chain employs TRBV12-3 or TRBV12-4 and TRBJ1-1, with D unresolved. Trimming pared 2 bases from V and 5 bases from J, leaving 9 bases between. The CDR3 length is 13 residues. The CDR3 region is CASSLIGGTEAFF. The DNA of the CDR3 is TGTGCCAGCAGTTTAATAGGTGGGACTGAAGCTTTCTTT.

This clonotype occurred a few times. The rearrangement uses TRBV7-9 and TRBJ2-7; 8 bases align to TRBD1. Germline CDR1 SEHNR, CDR2 FQNEAQ (reference sequence). This CDR3 contains 15 residues. Trimming removed 6 bases from V and 0 bases from J; junction bases left unmatched: 7. CDR3 protein: CASSYGTGPSYEQYF. Here the CDR3 DNA reads TGTGCCAGCAGTTACGGGACAGGACCCTCCTACGAGCAGTACTTC.

The gene calls are TRBV7-8 and TRBJ1-3; TRBD1 agrees at 10 bases. J gave up 3 bases and V 3 bases, and 5 bases lay outside the gene matches. Germline CDR1 is SGHVS and CDR2 is FQNEAQ. This CDR3 region has 16 residues. The CDR3 region has the DNA TGTGCCAGCAGCTTCCGACAGGGGGCGATTGGAAACACCATATATTTT. Translation: CASSFRQGAIGNTIYF.

This chain joins TRBV9 and TRBJ2-3; D is uncertain. The CDR3 totals 12 residues. The V and J ends lost 3 bases and 5 bases respectively, with 7 bases between them. Germline CDR1 is SGDLS and CDR2 is YYNGEE. The CDR3 nucleotides read TGTGCCAGCAGCGCGACCGGAGATACGCAGTATTTT. This sequence encodes CASSATGDTQYF. Full variable domain (missing parts from reference TRBV9 and TRBJ2-3): DSGVTQTPKHLITATGQRVTLRCSPRSGDLSVYWYQQSLDQGLQFLIQYYNGEERAKGNILERFSAQQFPDLHSELNLSSLELGDSALYFCASSATGDTQYFGPGTRLTVL.

This chain connects TRBV28 to TRBJ1-1; TRBD1 might be the D (6 bases). The CDR3 consists of 15 residues. Germline CDR1 reads MDHEN; CDR2 reads SYDVKM. Trimming took off 7 bases at V and 1 base at J, with 16 bases between the two ends. The CDR3 spells CASTGGGAPNTEAFF. For the CDR3, the DNA is TGTGCCAGCACGGGGGGCGGGGCGCCGAACACTGAAGCTTTCTTT.

The rearrangement uses TRBV6-6 and TRBJ2-3; 12 bases align to TRBD2. The trim removed 4 bases at V and 6 bases at J, leaving 11 bases unmatched. This CDR3 has 17 residues. Germline V CDR1 and CDR2: MNHNY, SVGAGI (reference sequence). As DNA, the CDR3 is TGTGCCAGCAGTTCCGAAATCCGCGGACTAGCGGGGGATACGCAGTATTTT. Protein: CASSSEIRGLAGDTQYF.

This clonotype appeared a few times. This chain joins TRBV7-9 and TRBJ2-3; D may be TRBD1 or TRBD2 (5 bases each). This CDR3 has 15 residues. From germline, CDR1 is SEHNR and CDR2 FQNEAQ (reference sequence). Trimming stripped 4 bases from V and 2 bases from J, with 13 bases between. This CDR3 is CASSSGTVITDTQYF. In nucleotides, the CDR3 is TGTGCCAGCAGCTCCGGGACCGTCATCACAGATACGCAGTATTTT. The whole variable domain, remainder taken from reference TRBV7-9 and TRBJ2-3, is DTGVSQNPRHKITKRGQNVTFRCDPISEHNRLYWYRQTLGQGPEFLTYFQNEAQLEKSRLLSDRFSAERPKGSFSTLEIQRTEQGDSAMYLCASSSGTVITDTQYFGPGTRLTVL.

V gene TRBV7-9 combines with J gene TRBJ1-1; 11 bases map to TRBD1. Germline-derived CDR1 and CDR2 are SEHNR and FQNEAQ (reference sequence). There are 14 residues in the CDR3. V was pared by 5 bases and J by 10 bases, with 9 bases of the junction left unmatched. The CDR3 here is CASSLGGQGVRAFF. The CDR3 nucleotides are TGTGCCAGCAGCCTAGGGGGACAGGGGGTAAGAGCTTTCTTT.

The chain is built from TRBV5-1 and TRBJ1-1; TRBD1 is a possible D gene (6 bases). CDR1 is SGHRS, CDR2 YFSETQ, per germline. V lost 4 bases to trimming and J lost 5 bases, with 15 bases between them. The CDR3 covers 14 residues. The CDR3 region has the DNA TGCGCCAGCAGCAAGGACAGTGGGGGAACTGAAGCTTTCTTT. The encoded protein is CASSKDSGGTEAFF.

V is TRBV19 and J is TRBJ2-5, with 7 bases lining up with TRBD2. The CDR3 covers 13 residues. Per germline, CDR1 LNHDA and CDR2 SQIVND (reference sequence). The V and J ends lost 3 bases and 4 bases, in that order; junction bases with no gene match: 2. The CDR3 is CASSMGRGETQYF. The CDR3 nucleotides read TGTGCCAGTAGTATGGGGAGGGGAGAGACCCAGTACTTC.

This chain's CDR3 is CASSTPSGRVYEQYF. CDR3 sequence (DNA): TGTGCCAGCAGTACTCCGAGCGGGAGAGTCTACGAGCAGTACTTC. The chain employs TRBV28 and TRBJ2-7, with 8 bases aligning to TRBD2. The V gene end was trimmed by 5 bases and the J gene end by 3 bases; junction bases not matched to a gene: 9. This CDR3 is 15 amino acids long. Looked up from germline, CDR1 is MDHEN and CDR2 is SYDVKM.